This T cell receptor (beta chain) is from a study of blood T cell repertoires in COVID-19. Study details: COVID-19 samples from acute and convalescent phases originated in the United States, Italy and Spain. Sources were T cells, B-cell-depleted T cells, or PBMCs; the material itself was cDNA or gDNA.

In the study's own analysis: It was from reference gene primer amplification that nucleated cell counts were estimated. The table came from immunoSEQ multiplex PCR; TCRdb's copy has only in-frame clones and leaves some out. V, J and clone size reflect that table, while D and trimming were determined from the DNA. Of fewer than 60,000 clones in the sample, around three quarters were seen once. This CDR3 is built from 15 residues. Germline CDR1 is LNHDA and CDR2 is SQIVND (reference sequence). The germline V and J ends were trimmed by 4 bases and 4 bases, with 14 bases remaining between them. The receptor was derived from a man aged 70-80 years with acute or convalescent COVID-19. Sequencing was done on a sample of peripheral blood. The chain links TRBV19 to TRBJ1-5, with D tentatively TRBD1 (6 bases). CDR3 nucleotide sequence: TGTGCCAGTAGTAGCGGGGGCTTTCAAAATCAGCCCCAGCATTTT. Encoded protein: CASSSGGFQNQPQHF.